One and the same sample provided the 8 T cell receptor beta chains below, sequenced in a study of tumor-infiltrating lymphocytes in primary liver carcinoma. Total RNA amounting to 500 ng was the source from which TCR beta cDNA was made with a constant-region primer. Investigators got TCR beta libraries out of three nested multiplex PCR rounds, done with slightly modified ARM-PCR. Each of the first two PCR rounds ran approximately 11 cycles with TRBV1-TRBV30 forward and C-beta reverse primers. TCRdb recomputed calls from the multiplex PCR reads with MiXCR, one row per CDR3 protein. The table shows a few hundred thousand distinct CDR3 sequences, with around 50% occurring only once. For blood RNA, unsorted whole blood served as the source, and germline DNA was extracted too. Sequencing was carried out using peripheral blood. Receptors originate from a woman aged 25-40 years with primary liver carcinoma and hepatitis B virus infection.

V is TRBV14 and J is TRBJ2-2; D possibly matches TRBD1 or TRBD2 (6 bases each). Germline loops: CDR1 SGHDN, CDR2 FVKESK. V lost 6 bases to trimming and J lost 2 bases, with 10 bases between them. CDR3 length: 14 residues. The chain's CDR3 is CASRGGINTGELFF. CDR3 coding DNA: TGTGCCAGCAGAGGGGGGATTAACACCGGGGAGCTGTTTTTT.

This clonotype was detected ten times or more. V is TRBV6-2 or TRBV6-3 and J is TRBJ2-3; D possibly uses TRBD1 or TRBD2 (5 bases each). Trimming shortened V by 11 bases and J by 2 bases, and 17 bases separated the two germline ends. CDR3 length: 14 amino acids. Germline V lookup: CDR1 MNHEY, CDR2 SVGEGT. The CDR3, as DNA: TGTGCCGCCAAGCCAGGGAGCTACACAGATACGCAGTATTTT. This sequence encodes CAAKPGSYTDTQYF.

The table lists this clonotype with a few counts. V is TRBV14 and J is TRBJ2-7; D is unclear. This CDR3 comprises 13 residues. CDR1 is SGHDN and CDR2 is FVKESK in the germline V gene. Trimming shortened V by 0 bases and J by 3 bases, and 6 bases separated the two germline ends. The CDR3 loop reads CASSQDGRYEQYF. CDR3 sequence (DNA): TGTGCCAGCAGCCAAGATGGCCGCTACGAGCAGTACTTC. The complete variable domain, with remaining parts taken from reference TRBV14 and TRBJ2-7, reads EAGVTQFPSHSVIEKGQTVTLRCDPISGHDNLYWYRRVMGKEIKFLLHFVKESKQDESGMPNNRFLAERTGGTYSTLKVQPAELEDSGVYFCASSQDGRYEQYFGPGTRLTVT.

A word on this clonotype: It may be a read error: a sequence one base away is much more abundant. Likely a read error: the CDR3 ends without its conserved phenylalanine or tryptophan. The V call is TRBV6-5, the J call TRBJ2-1; the match to TRBD2 covers 8 bases. J lost 8 bases, V lost 4 bases, and 16 bases had no gene match. Germline V CDR1 and CDR2: MNHEY, SVGAGI. This CDR3 spans 17 amino acids. This chain's CDR3 is CASSSNPGREAADEQFY. DNA for the CDR3: TGTGCCAGCAGTTCCAACCCGGGGCGGGAGGCCGCGGATGAGCAGTTCTAC.

Comments on this clonotype: An end of the junction does not agree with germline; a read error may underlie this. V gene TRBV28 combines with J gene TRBJ2-1; 8 bases are shared with TRBD1. Germline loops: CDR1 MDHEN, CDR2 SYDVKM. The CDR3 contains 14 residues. The CDR3 nucleotides are TGTGCCAGGAGTTTGAGACAGGGGAGGCATGGGCAGTTCTTC. It yields the protein CARSLRQGRHGQFF.

A few counts support this clonotype. The chain combines TRBV30 with TRBJ1-2; 8 nucleotides align to TRBD1. Trimming took 6 bases from V and 8 from J; bases not matched to a gene: 8. The V gene's germline CDR1 is GTSNPN and CDR2 SVGIG (reference sequence). The CDR3 totals 12 residues. CDR3 protein: CACTGTGYGYTF. In nucleotides, the CDR3 is TGTGCCTGCACCGGGACAGGATACGGCTACACCTTC. The whole variable domain, remainder taken from reference TRBV30 and TRBJ1-2, is SQTIHQWPATLVQPVGSPLSLECTVEGTSNPNLYWYRQAAGRGLQLLFYSVGIGQISSEVPQNLSASRPQDRQFILSSKKLLLSDSGFYLCACTGTGYGYTFGSGTRLTVV.

This clonotype has a single count. A read error may explain this, as a much larger clone is one base away. The chain employs TRBV6-1 and TRBJ2-2; 9 bases match TRBD1. CDR1 and CDR2 from the germline V gene are MNHNS and SASEGT. CDR3 length: 16 residues. The chain's CDR3 is CASRKRGQGGHGELSF. For the CDR3, the DNA is TGTGCCAGCAGGAAAAGGGGACAGGGAGGGCACGGGGAGCTGTCTTTT.

With regard to this clonotype: The junction does not match germline at one end; this may be a read error. The chain recombines TRBV24-1 with TRBJ2-3; tentatively, D is TRBD2 (5 bases). This CDR3 contains 16 residues. Germline CDR1 KGHDR, CDR2 SFDVKD. The CDR3 loop is CANSDPSRAGTDTQYF. The CDR3 bases are TGTGCCAACAGTGATCCCAGTAGGGCGGGTACAGATACGCAGTATTTT.